A selection of T cell receptor beta chains follows, all from one sample in a study of T cells in Graves' hyperthyroidism and ophthalmopathy. MiXCR was run by TCRdb on the multiplex PCR reads, yielding one entry per CDR3 protein. The profile covers about 420,000 distinct CDR3 sequences, with 12% to 15% appearing a single time and 5.3% taken by the ten largest. The sequenced material came from blood. The source of these receptors is a woman aged 18 to 35 with Graves' hyperthyroidism. CDR3s include the opening cysteine and the closing phenylalanine or tryptophan. Fields, in order: clone size, D gene, J gene, V gene, CDR3 protein, CDR3 DNA. D genes are given only for firm matches. Size tells how often a clone was seen (once, few, many) or the class of an expanded clone, and some rows leave it out.

-,-,TRBJ2-2,TRBV7-9,CASRGLDTGELFF,TGTGCCAGCAGGGGGCTCGACACCGGGGAGCTGTTTTTT
many,-,TRBJ2-7,TRBV11-2,CASRGGGEQYF,TGTGCCAGCAGGGGTGGGGGCGAGCAGTACTTC
few,-,TRBJ2-7,TRBV6-1,CASSDTGFYEQYF,TGTGCCAGCAGTGATACAGGGTTCTACGAGCAGTACTTC
many,-,TRBJ2-2,TRBV30,CAWSVLRSVSTGELFF,TGTGCCTGGAGTGTACTCCGGTCAGTCAGCACCGGGGAGCTGTTTTTT
many,-,TRBJ1-2,TRBV27,CASSLRAGNYGYTF,TGTGCCAGCAGTTTAAGGGCGGGGAACTATGGCTACACCTTC
-,-,TRBJ1-6,TRBV15,CATSRDAGMSSYNSPLHF,TGTGCCACCAGCAGAGATGCGGGAATGAGCTCCTATAATTCACCCCTCCACTTT
many,TRBD1,TRBJ2-1,TRBV7-9,CASSSGTGKNEQFF,TGTGCCAGCAGCTCCGGGACAGGTAAAAATGAGCAGTTCTTC
many,-,TRBJ2-7,TRBV28,CASSSLGHQGYEQYF,TGTGCCAGCAGTTCCCTCGGACACCAGGGGTACGAGCAGTACTTC
-,TRBD1,TRBJ1-5,TRBV19,CASTQGEMMINQPQHF,TGTGCCAGTACACAGGGGGAAATGATGATCAATCAGCCCCAGCATTTT
many,-,TRBJ1-1,TRBV5-1,CASSPDGRENTEAFF,TGCGCCAGCAGCCCCGACGGACGGGAGAACACTGAAGCTTTCTTT
-,TRBD2,TRBJ2-7,TRBV19,CASSAGLAGLVHHEQYF,TGTGCCAGTAGTGCCGGACTAGCGGGACTCGTTCATCACGAGCAGTACTTC
many,-,TRBJ1-1,TRBV4-3,CASSQDSRANTEAFF,TGCGCCAGCAGCCAAGACAGCAGGGCGAACACTGAAGCTTTCTTT
-,-,TRBJ1-5,TRBV10-3,CAISGRRVWEDQPQHF,TGTGCCATCAGTGGACGGAGGGTGTGGGAGGATCAGCCCCAGCATTTT
few,TRBD2,TRBJ2-1,TRBV7-7,CASSHGLAGGGNEQFF,TGTGCTAGCAGTCACGGACTAGCGGGAGGGGGCAATGAGCAGTTCTTC
-,TRBD1,TRBJ2-1,TRBV5-1,CASSFRTGDNEHFF,TGCGCCAGCAGCTTCCGGACAGGGGACAATGAGCATTTCTTC
once,TRBD1,TRBJ2-3,TRBV10-2,CASNGDRGISQYF,TGCGCCAGCAACGGGGACAGGGGTATATCGCAGTATTTT
many,TRBD1,TRBJ1-5,TRBV20-1,CSASHRLRDRSNQPQHF,TGCAGTGCTAGTCACCGGCTCCGGGACAGAAGCAATCAGCCCCAGCATTTT
many,-,TRBJ2-3,TRBV20-1,CSARPPAGNLYTQYF,TGCAGTGCCCGGCCCCCCGCCGGCAACTTGTACACGCAGTATTTT
many,-,TRBJ1-3,TRBV6-1,CASSEASSGNTIYF,TGTGCCAGCAGTGAAGCAAGCTCTGGAAACACCATATATTTT
few,TRBD1,TRBJ1-5,TRBV6-1,CASSGTALNQPQHF,TGTGCCAGCAGCGGGACAGCGTTGAATCAGCCCCAGCATTTT
-,TRBD1,TRBJ2-6,TRBV9,CASSVEIWGTGSSGANVLTF,TGTGCCAGCAGCGTAGAAATATGGGGGACAGGAAGCTCTGGGGCCAACGTCCTGACTTTC
many,-,TRBJ2-4,TRBV20-1,CSASWAHAGGAKNIQYF,TGCAGTGCTAGCTGGGCCCATGCAGGAGGAGCCAAAAACATTCAGTACTTC
-,-,TRBJ1-1,TRBV27,CASRFDRRAEAFF,TGTGCCAGCAGGTTCGATCGCCGGGCTGAAGCTTTCTTT
-,TRBD1,TRBJ2-7,TRBV3-1,CASSQPGQVIYEQYF,TGTGCCAGCAGCCAACCGGGACAGGTTATTTACGAGCAGTACTTC
many,TRBD2,TRBJ2-7,TRBV7-2,CASTWASGGSYEQYF,TGTGCCAGCACCTGGGCTAGCGGGGGCTCGTACGAGCAGTACTTC
many,-,TRBJ2-3,TRBV2,CASTWGTSTDTQYF,TGTGCCAGCACATGGGGAACCAGCACAGATACGCAGTATTTT
many,TRBD2,TRBJ2-1,TRBV7-2,CASSPHTSGDNEQFF,TGTGCCAGCAGCCCGCATACTAGCGGCGACAATGAGCAGTTCTTC
many,TRBD2,TRBJ2-7,TRBV10-1,CASSEPPTSGQSYEQYF,TGCGCCAGCAGTGAACCTCCAACTAGCGGACAATCCTACGAGCAGTACTTC
many,TRBD1,TRBJ2-1,TRBV28,CASRTRTGQQFF,TGTGCCAGCAGAACCCGGACAGGGCAGCAGTTCTTC
many,TRBD2,TRBJ2-3,TRBV11-3,CASSLRGLADTDTQYF,TGTGCCAGCAGCTTAAGAGGACTAGCGGACACAGATACGCAGTATTTT
many,-,TRBJ2-1,TRBV4-1,CASSQEVVGGNNEQFF,TGCGCCAGCAGCCAAGAGGTTGTAGGAGGAAACAATGAGCAGTTCTTC
few,-,TRBJ2-6,TRBV6-1,CASSGGSHSGANVLTF,TGTGCCAGCAGTGGAGGCAGCCACTCTGGGGCCAACGTCCTGACTTTC
many,-,TRBJ1-5,TRBV20-1,CSARDWTARNQPQHF,TGCAGTGCTAGAGATTGGACAGCCCGTAATCAGCCCCAGCATTTT
many,-,TRBJ2-1,TRBV12-3/TRBV12-4,CASSLGTSAVYNEQFF,TGTGCCAGCAGTTTAGGGACGTCGGCCGTCTACAATGAGCAGTTCTTC
many,TRBD2,TRBJ2-7,TRBV6-1,CASSEYAGVVGYEQYF,TGTGCCAGCAGTGAATACGCGGGAGTCGTTGGGTACGAGCAGTACTTC
many,TRBD2,TRBJ2-4,TRBV7-2,CASSHTTSGGPKNIQYF,TGTGCCAGCAGCCACACTACTAGCGGCGGGCCCAAAAACATTCAGTACTTC
many,-,TRBJ1-5,TRBV18,CASSHVVEVGQPQHF,TGTGCCAGCTCACACGTCGTTGAGGTGGGTCAGCCCCAGCATTTT
few,-,TRBJ1-5,TRBV18,CASSPPNRSGNQPQHF,TGTGCCAGCTCACCCCCGAACAGGAGCGGCAATCAGCCCCAGCATTTT
few,-,TRBJ1-5,TRBV6-1,CASSPPVNQPQHF,TGTGCCAGCAGCCCCCCTGTCAATCAGCCCCAGCATTTT
-,-,TRBJ2-4,TRBV7-3,CASSDRHAPKNIQYF,TGTGCCAGCAGCGATAGACATGCTCCCAAAAACATTCAGTACTTC